This TCR beta chain comes out of a study of OX40 agonist ivuxolimab in advanced cancers. Study overall: Participants averaged 60 years of age (range about 23 to 90) and were roughly 83% male. Antecedent anti-PD-1, anti-PD-L1 or anti-CTLA-4 therapy was permissible, with under 50% having received some. Study-wide results and caveats: The investigators did not determine what antigen specificity the expanded peripheral T cells had. At 0.1 to 3.0 mg/kg and by week 6, clonal expansion occurred in CD4+ and CD8+ blood T cells.

This clone was found a few times. The antigen is undetermined. Sequencing used immunoSEQ multiplex PCR; TCRdb keeps in-frame clones, though not all of them. The table lists some 48,000 clones, over 75% of them singletons. V lost 5 bases, J lost 5 bases, and 5 bases stayed unmatched. Germline values: CDR1 SGHDN, CDR2 FVKESK. The CDR3 length is 13 residues. The sample in question was CD4+ or CD8+ T cells sorted from blood, obtained in a trial of the OX40 agonist ivuxolimab. The rearrangement joins TRBV14 to TRBJ2-5, with 7 bases matching TRBD1. The clonotype was recovered from an adult with an advanced solid tumor such as melanoma, head and neck, liver or kidney cancer. The CDR3 region is CASSDRVWETQYF. The CDR3 DNA follows: TGTGCCAGCAGCGACAGGGTTTGGGAGACCCAGTACTTC.